One T cell receptor (beta chain) is described in this entry. This record comes from a study of control samples from healthy donors and cancer patients. Assay: immunoSEQ multiplex PCR; the TCRdb copy retains only in-frame clones and omits some. This sample yields 110,000 to 150,000 clones, of which about nine tenths are seen a single time; around 4.6% belongs to the top ten. The length of the CDR3 is 15 residues. Germline V gene lookup returns CDR1 SGDLS and CDR2 YYNGEE. Trimming took 3 bases from V and 4 from J; bases not matched to a gene: 6. The J gene is TRBJ1-4, the V gene TRBV9; 7 bases fit TRBD1. This TCR derives from a man aged 25-40 years in good health. The specimen sequenced was blood. CDR3 sequence reads: CASSAGQAYNEKLFF. Written as DNA, the CDR3 is TGTGCCAGCAGCGCCGGACAGGCCTATAATGAAAAACTGTTTTTT. The full variable domain, with the rest looked up from reference TRBV9 and TRBJ1-4, is DSGVTQTPKHLITATGQRVTLRCSPRSGDLSVYWYQQSLDQGLQFLIQYYNGEERAKGNILERFSAQQFPDLHSELNLSSLELGDSALYFCASSAGQAYNEKLFFGSGTQLSVL.